Listed below are T cell receptor beta chains from one sample, sequenced in a study of naive and memory T cell subsets. MiXCR, applied by TCRdb to the UMI-ligation and nested PCR reads, yields one record per CDR3 protein. The data show under 150,000 distinct CDR3 sequences, approximately 18% seen once. Sequenced input: naive CD8+ T cells from blood. These receptors originate from a human donor in good health. Both conserved end residues are trimmed from each CDR3.

J gene	CDR3 length	V gene	CDR3 protein
TRBJ2-1	13	TRBV27	ASSSPSGSNNEQF
TRBJ2-7	11	TRBV7-9	ASRSGTSYEQY
TRBJ2-7	11	TRBV28	ASMSTRADEQY
TRBJ1-5	13	TRBV7-6	ASSLAAGLYQPQH
TRBJ2-7	11	TRBV20-1	SATGTKYYEQY
TRBJ2-7	10	TRBV5-1	ASSITGNEQY
TRBJ2-1	15	TRBV12-5	ASGFVLAGGSYNEQS
TRBJ1-5	13	TRBV19	ASSIDDWVNQPQH
TRBJ2-1	14	TRBV7-6	ASSLFLAGDVGEQF
TRBJ1-1	12	TRBV20-1	SARPGGMNTEAF
TRBJ1-2	14	TRBV12-5	ASGLVLGENNYGYT
TRBJ2-4	11	TRBV27	ASSVLAKNIQY
TRBJ2-7	11	TRBV10-3	AITAGGFDEQY
TRBJ1-5	12	TRBV7-8	ASSLTGGEQPQH
TRBJ1-5	13	TRBV6-5	ASSSRGGSNQPQH
TRBJ1-2	11	TRBV27	ASSFGRDYGYT
TRBJ2-3	15	TRBV5-1	ASSFSRGLADTDTQY
TRBJ2-5	13	TRBV4-3	ASSHILAGQETQY
TRBJ1-6	15	TRBV4-1	ASSQDRGSSYNSPLH
TRBJ2-1	9	TRBV7-2	ASSLPHEQF
TRBJ2-3	14	TRBV28	ASSPGTSGSLDTQY
TRBJ1-5	13	TRBV7-6	ASSRRDSHNQPQH